This T cell receptor delta chain came from a study of gamma-delta chains in newborns, infants, children. For the study at large: Innate gammadelta T cells reportedly expand polyclonally right after birth, driven by microbial exposure, per the title.

TCRdb ran CATT on the reads. The sample records about 15,000 delta-chain clones, roughly 7% being singletons. The CDR3 totals 15 residues. The ends lost 4 bases at V and 4 bases at J; junction bases unmatched: 5. Per the germline V gene, CDR1 is GEAIGNYY and CDR2 is EKD. This chain links TRDV2 with TRDJ2; 10 bases are a match to TRDD3. Sequenced sample: blood. This clonotype originated in a child who was a newborn, infant or young child, either healthy, febrile or measles-vaccinated (not recorded which). The CDR3 loop is CACEGVGDTTAQLFF. The CDR3, as DNA: TGTGCCTGTGAGGGGGTGGGGGATACGACAGCACAACTCTTCTTT.